Listed here is a single T cell receptor beta chain. This sample was included in a study of response to subunit inactivated influenza vaccine. TCRdb reprocessed the RT-PCR reads with MiXCR, giving one entry per CDR3 protein. The sample holds about half a million distinct CDR3 sequences, 25% seen once. In germline, CDR1 is ENHRY, CDR2 SYGVKD. V lost 1 base, J lost 8 bases, and 5 bases stayed unmatched. The CDR3 runs 16 residues. The source is a man in his forties or fifties who received an inactivated influenza vaccine. This sequence joins TRBV10-3 and TRBJ2-1; TRBD2 matches at 13 bases. This specimen was CD4+ T cells sorted from PBMCs, taken roughly 5 days after vaccination. DNA for the CDR3: TGTGCCATCAGTGAGTTAGGGACTAGCGGGAACTATGAGCAGTTCTTC. It codes for CAISELGTSGNYEQFF.